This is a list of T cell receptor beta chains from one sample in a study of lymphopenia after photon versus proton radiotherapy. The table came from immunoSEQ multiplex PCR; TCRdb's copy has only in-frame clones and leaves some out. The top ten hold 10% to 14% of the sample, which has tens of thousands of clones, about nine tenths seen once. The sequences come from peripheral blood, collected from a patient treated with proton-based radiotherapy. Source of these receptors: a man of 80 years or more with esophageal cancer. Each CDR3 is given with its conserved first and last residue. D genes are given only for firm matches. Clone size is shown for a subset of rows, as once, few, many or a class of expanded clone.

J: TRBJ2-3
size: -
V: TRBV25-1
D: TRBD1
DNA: TGTGCCAGCAGTGGACAGGGTTTCACGCAGTATTTT
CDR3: CASSGQGFTQYF

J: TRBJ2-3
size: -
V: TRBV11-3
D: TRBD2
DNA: TGTGCCAGCAGCCCCGGGACTAGCGGGGTGGCAGATACGCAGTATTTT
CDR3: CASSPGTSGVADTQYF

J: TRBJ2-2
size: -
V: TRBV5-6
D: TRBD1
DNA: TGTGCCAGCAGCCGACAGGGGTTCGGGGAGCTGTTTTTT
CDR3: CASSRQGFGELFF

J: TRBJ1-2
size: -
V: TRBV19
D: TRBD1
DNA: TGTGCCAGTAGTAACACCCAGGACAGGGGGTATGATGGCTACACCTTC
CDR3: CASSNTQDRGYDGYTF

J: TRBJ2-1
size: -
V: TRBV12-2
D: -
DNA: TGTGCCAGCAGCAAGTATCCGGGACCTAACAATGAGCAGTTCTTC
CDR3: CASSKYPGPNNEQFF

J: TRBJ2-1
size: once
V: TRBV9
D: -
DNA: TGTGCCAGCAGCGTGGCGGGGGCGTACAATGAGCAGTTCTTC
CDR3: CASSVAGAYNEQFF

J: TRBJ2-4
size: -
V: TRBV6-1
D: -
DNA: TGTGCCAGCAGTGAAGGGCGAGGGGAACTAGCCAAAAACATTCAGTACTTC
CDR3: CASSEGRGELAKNIQYF

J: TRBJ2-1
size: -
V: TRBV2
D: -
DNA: TGTGCCAGCAGTGAAGAGGCTTGGTGGAGCTCCTACAATGAGCAGTTCTTC
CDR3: CASSEEAWWSSYNEQFF

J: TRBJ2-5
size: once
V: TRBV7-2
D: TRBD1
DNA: TGTGCCAGCAGCTTAGGAGACAGGGCTCAAGAGACCCAGTACTTC
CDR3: CASSLGDRAQETQYF

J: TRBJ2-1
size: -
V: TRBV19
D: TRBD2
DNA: TGTGCCAGTAGTATCGGGACTAGCGGGAGAGTGGTAGGCAATGAGCAGTTCTTC
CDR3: CASSIGTSGRVVGNEQFF

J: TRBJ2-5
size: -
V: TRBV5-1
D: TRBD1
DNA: TGCGCCAGCAGCGAGGGGACAGTGGGCCAGACCCAGTACTTC
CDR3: CASSEGTVGQTQYF